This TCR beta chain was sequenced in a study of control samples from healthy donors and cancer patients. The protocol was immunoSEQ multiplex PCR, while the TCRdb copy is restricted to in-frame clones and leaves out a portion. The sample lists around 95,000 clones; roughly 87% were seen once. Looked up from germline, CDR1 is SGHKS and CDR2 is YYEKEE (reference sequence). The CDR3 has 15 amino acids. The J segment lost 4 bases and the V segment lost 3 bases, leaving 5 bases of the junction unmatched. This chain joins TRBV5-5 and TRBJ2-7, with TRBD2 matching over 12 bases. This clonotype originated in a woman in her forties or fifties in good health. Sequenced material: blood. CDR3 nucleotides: TGTGCCAGCAGCTATGGGACTAGCGGGTATTACGAGCAGTACGTC. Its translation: CASSYGTSGYYEQYV.